Shown below are 3 T cell receptor beta chains from a single sample sequenced in a study of blood T cell repertoires in COVID-19. Repertoires were generated with immunoSEQ multiplex PCR, while TCRdb's copy carries only in-frame clones and drops some. This sample has roughly 480,000 clones, with roughly 89% found just once. The sequencing sample was made of peripheral blood. The receptor set was obtained from a man aged 18-30 years with COVID-19, enrolled during active disease.

The chain recombines TRBV4-1 with TRBJ2-5; 7 bases are a match to TRBD2. The CDR3 has 16 residues. The J segment lost 2 bases and the V segment lost 5 bases, leaving 11 bases of the junction unmatched. Germline assignment: CDR1 MGHRA and CDR2 YSYEKL. The CDR3 nucleotides are TGCGCCAGCAGCTTAAGAGCGGGATATCCTCAAGAGACCCAGTACTTC. Its protein product is CASSLRAGYPQETQYF.

The rearrangement links TRBV2 to TRBJ2-3; TRBD1 matches 10 bases. V lost 10 bases and J lost 8; bases outside the gene matches: 15. CDR3 length: 15 amino acids. Germline-derived CDR1 and CDR2 are SNHLY and FYNNEI. The CDR3 is CATSGGDRGRSTQYF. The CDR3 DNA is TGTGCCACCTCCGGGGGGGACAGGGGTAGGTCTACGCAGTATTTT.

This chain connects TRBV25-1 to TRBJ1-6; no clear D. The germline CDR1 and CDR2 sequences are MGHDK and SYGVNS. The CDR3 has 15 amino acids. With 4 bases removed from V and 10 bases from J, the gap between germline ends came to 17 bases. CDR3 bases: TGTGCCAGCAGTGCGTATTCGGGGTTGGAATCACCCCTCCACTTT. It translates to CASSAYSGLESPLHF. The full variable domain, its missing parts supplied by reference TRBV25-1 and TRBJ1-6, is EADIYQTPRYLVIGTGKKITLECSQTMGHDKMYWYQQDPGMELHLIHYSYGVNSTEKGDLSSESTVSRIRTEHFPLTLESARPSHTSQYLCASSAYSGLESPLHFGNGTRLTVT.